This T cell receptor beta chain is from a study of blood T cells in healthy people across ages. Overall study findings and caveats: Unsorted PBMC input precluded a conclusive naive versus antigen-experienced comparison.

It was with a sample-barcoded 5' primer and a J-beta primer mix that a second PCR of roughly 7 to 12 cycles was run. TCRdb recomputed calls from the 5' RACE reads with MiXCR, one row per CDR3 protein. The top ten hold under 15% of the sample, which has around 1.1 million distinct CDR3 sequences, about two fifths seen once. About this clonotype: Its antigen is not known.

This CDR3 comprises 13 residues. The ends lost 5 bases at V and 7 bases at J; junction bases unmatched: 4. Germline V lookup: CDR1 MNHEY, CDR2 SMNVEV (reference sequence). V usage is TRBV27 and J usage is TRBJ2-2, with 7 positions matching TRBD1. The receptor was derived from a man aged 18 to 30 in good health. Sequencing was carried out using blood. The CDR3 DNA sequence: TGTGCCAGCAGTACAGGGGTGTTCGGGGAGCTGTTTTTT. Residues: CASSTGVFGELFF.